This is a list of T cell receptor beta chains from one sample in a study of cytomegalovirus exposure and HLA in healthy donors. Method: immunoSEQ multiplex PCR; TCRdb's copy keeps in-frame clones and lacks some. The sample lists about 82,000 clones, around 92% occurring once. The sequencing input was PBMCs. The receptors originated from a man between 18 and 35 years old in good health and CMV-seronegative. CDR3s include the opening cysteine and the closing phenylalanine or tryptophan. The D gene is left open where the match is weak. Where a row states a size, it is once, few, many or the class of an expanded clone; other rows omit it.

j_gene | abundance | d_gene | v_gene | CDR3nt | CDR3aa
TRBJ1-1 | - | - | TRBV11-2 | TGTGCCAGCAGCTTAGATCCGGGGGGCGCATCTGAAGCTTTCTTT | CASSLDPGGASEAFF
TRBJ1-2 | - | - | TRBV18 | TGTGCCAGCTCACCGGCGGACACCAACTATGGCTACACCTTC | CASSPADTNYGYTF
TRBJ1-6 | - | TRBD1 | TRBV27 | TGTGCCAGCAGTCCAGGGACAGGGATTTCACCCCTCCACTTT | CASSPGTGISPLHF
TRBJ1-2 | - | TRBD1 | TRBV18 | TGTGCCAGCTCACCACGCCCCGGGACAGGGAAGGATGGCTACACCTTC | CASSPRPGTGKDGYTF
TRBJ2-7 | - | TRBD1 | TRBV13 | TGTGCCAGCAGCTCTATGAACAGGACAGGGGGGCCCTACGAGCAGTACTTC | CASSSMNRTGGPYEQYF
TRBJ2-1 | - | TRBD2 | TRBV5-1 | TGCGCCAGCAGCTTGGGGCCTAGCGGGGGGTCGAGCTCCTACAATGAGCAGTTCTTC | CASSLGPSGGSSSYNEQFF
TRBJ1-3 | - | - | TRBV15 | TGTGCCACCACTTCGAGAATTGGGCCAACTGGAAACACCATATATTTT | CATTSRIGPTGNTIYF
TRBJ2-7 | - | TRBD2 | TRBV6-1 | TGTGCCAGCAGTAGACTAGCGGGACAGTACGAGCAGTACTTC | CASSRLAGQYEQYF
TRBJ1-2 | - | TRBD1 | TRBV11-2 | TGTGCCAGCAGCCTTGACAGGGGTTATGGCTACACCTTC | CASSLDRGYGYTF
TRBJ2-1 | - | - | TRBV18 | TGTGCCAGCTCACCTGAGGGCAGCTCCTACAATGAGCAGTTCTTC | CASSPEGSSYNEQFF
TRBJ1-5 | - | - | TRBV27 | TGTGCCAGCAGTTTAGGCGGCGGAGGGCATCAGCCCCAGCATTTT | CASSLGGGGHQPQHF
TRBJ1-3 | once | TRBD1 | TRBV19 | TGTGCCAGTAGTATATATGCAGGGGGCTCTGGAAACACCATATATTTT | CASSIYAGGSGNTIYF
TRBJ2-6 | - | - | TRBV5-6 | TGTGCCAGCAGCTTGGATGTCAGGGCCACCTCTGGGGCCAACGTCCTGACTTTC | CASSLDVRATSGANVLTF
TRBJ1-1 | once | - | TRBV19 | TGTGCCAGTAGGCCAGAGGGCGGGGGGCTTCGCACTGAAGCTTTCTTT | CASRPEGGGLRTEAFF
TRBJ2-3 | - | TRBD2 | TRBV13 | TGTGCCAGCAGCTTAAGGCGGCAGCGGGGGGGCGGTAGCACAGATACGCAGTATTTT | CASSLRRQRGGGSTDTQYF
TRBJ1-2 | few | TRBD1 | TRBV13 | TGTGCCAGCAGCCGGGGGGACAGGGGTGCCTCTGGCTACACCTTC | CASSRGDRGASGYTF
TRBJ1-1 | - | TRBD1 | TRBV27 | TGTGCCAGCAGTCCCCGCCGGGACAGGGTGAACACTGAAGCTTTCTTT | CASSPRRDRVNTEAFF
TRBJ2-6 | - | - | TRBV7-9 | TGTGCCAGCAGCTTAGGGAGTGTGGCCTCTGGGGCCAACGTCCTGACTTTC | CASSLGSVASGANVLTF
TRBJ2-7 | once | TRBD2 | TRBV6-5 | TGTGCCAGCAGCCTATCCGGGACTAACTCCTACGAGCAGTACTTC | CASSLSGTNSYEQYF